Listed here are 32 T cell receptor beta chains from one sample, sequenced in a study of siplizumab effects on memory and regulatory T cells. Some clones are missing from TCRdb's copy, which holds only in-frame ones; the method was immunoSEQ multiplex PCR. The sample has approximately 82,000 clones; approximately 88% are singletons. Material for sequencing was Tregs sorted from blood. The receptors stem from a human donor in good health.

J is TRBJ1-1 and V is TRBV19; TRBD1 agrees at 7 bases. This CDR3 has 14 amino acids. Looked up from germline, CDR1 is LNHDA and CDR2 is SQIVND (reference sequence). With V trimmed by 5 bases and J by 1 base, 4 bases remained unmatched. The CDR3 region has the DNA TGTGCCAGTAGTCGGGACAGACGGAACACTGAAGCTTTCTTT. This gives the protein CASSRDRRNTEAFF.

This rearrangement joins TRBV12-5 to TRBJ2-1; a weak D match, TRBD2 (5 bases). In germline, CDR1 is LGHNT, CDR2 FRNRAP. Trimming took off 7 bases at V and 7 bases at J, with 20 bases between the two ends. This CDR3 has 15 residues. In DNA form, the CDR3 reads TGTGCTAGTGATTCCCCCTTTAGGGAGAGGAATGAGCAGTTCTTC. Its protein is CASDSPFRERNEQFF.

DNA of the CDR3: TGTGCCAGCAGTGAAGCGAGAGTGTTTGTCGGGGTCGGGCGCGTGCGTCGGGAGACCCAGTACTTC. This sequence encodes CASSEARVFVGVGRVRRETQYF. V and J are TRBV6-1 and TRBJ2-5, with D possibly TRBD2 on 5 matching bases. Germline CDR1 is MNHNS and CDR2 is SASEGT. This CDR3 has 22 amino acids. V lost 0 bases and J lost 5, with 34 bases in between.

This clone was picked up one time. This rearrangement joins TRBV11-2 to TRBJ1-6, with TRBD1 identical over 7 bases. From germline, CDR1 is SGHAT and CDR2 FQNNGV. This CDR3 has 17 amino acids. J gave up 6 bases and V 3 bases, and 11 bases lay outside the gene matches. CDR3 bases: TGTGCCAGCAGCTTTGCGCTGGGAGGGGGCCTTAATTCACCCCTCCACTTT. Translating gives CASSFALGGGLNSPLHF.

V and J are TRBV5-1 and TRBJ2-1; the match to TRBD2 covers 11 bases. J gave up 9 bases and V 0 bases, and 14 bases lay outside the gene matches. The CDR3 spans 18 residues. Per germline, CDR1 SGHRS and CDR2 YFSETQ. The CDR3 nucleotides read TGCGCCAGCAGCTTGGCCAGTCAGGCTAGCGGGGGGCATCGTGAGCAGTTCTTC. Amino acid sequence: CASSLASQASGGHREQFF.

The table lists this clone with a count of one. This chain uses TRBV5-1 with TRBJ2-6, with TRBD2 as a possible D gene (7 bases). The V end lost 4 bases, the J end lost 2 bases, and 10 bases lay between the germline ends. There are 15 residues in the CDR3. Germline V gene sequence: CDR1 SGHRS, CDR2 YFSETQ. CDR3 nucleotides: TGCGCCAGCAGCGCCGGGGGGCCTGGGGCCAACGTCCTGACTTTC. Amino acid sequence: CASSAGGPGANVLTF.

This clone was seen only a few times. Written as DNA, the CDR3 is TGTGCCATGTCACAGGGGAACACCGGGGAGCTGTTTTTT. It yields the protein CAMSQGNTGELFF. The chain recombines TRBV19 with TRBJ2-2; weak D call: TRBD1 (6 bases). This CDR3 comprises 13 residues. V was shortened by 10 bases and J by 1 base, with 10 bases between the two germline ends. Per germline, CDR1 LNHDA and CDR2 SQIVND (reference sequence). The complete variable domain, with remaining parts taken from reference TRBV19 and TRBJ2-2, reads DGGITQSPKYLFRKEGQNVTLSCEQNLNHDAMYWYRQDPGQGLRLIYYSQIVNDFQKGDIAEGYSVSREKKESFPLTVTSAQKNPTAFYLCAMSQGNTGELFFGEGSRLTVL.

This clone was detected once. This chain uses TRBV5-7 with TRBJ1-2; D may be TRBD1 (5 bases). TRBV5-7 is identified as an open reading frame with a role that is uncertain. The V and J ends lost 2 bases and 7 bases respectively, with 15 bases between them. There are 14 residues in the CDR3. The CDR3 loop reads CASSLGQGVGGYTF. CDR3 nucleotides: TGTGCCAGCAGCTTAGGCCAGGGAGTTGGTGGCTACACCTTC.

The rearrangement links TRBV28 to TRBJ2-3, with D hard to call. The CDR3 has 14 residues. CDR1 and CDR2 from the germline V gene are MDHEN and SYDVKM. V was cut by 7 bases and J by 1 base, with 12 bases left in between. DNA of the CDR3: TGTGCCAGCACCCCTTCCGCGGGCACAGATACGCAGTATTTT. This encodes CASTPSAGTDTQYF.

This chain links TRBV6-5 with TRBJ2-3; D remains ambiguous. The ends were cut back, 6 bases at V and 6 bases at J, with 13 bases in the middle. The CDR3 runs to 13 residues. CDR1 is MNHEY, CDR2 SVGAGI, per germline. CDR3 bases: TGTGCCAGCAGGAGAGATTTGACGGATACGCAGTATTTT. It is translated as CASRRDLTDTQYF.

This chain links TRBV28 with TRBJ1-2; 9 positions agree with TRBD1. V was clipped by 0 bases and J by 5 bases; unmatched bases: 1. The CDR3 contains 14 residues. Germline V CDR1 and CDR2: MDHEN, SYDVKM. The DNA of the CDR3 is TGTGCCAGCAGTTTATGGGGACAGGGATATGGCTACACCTTC. It yields the protein CASSLWGQGYGYTF.

The CDR3 bases are TGTGCCAGCAGTGAGCAGACAGGGTTTCAGCCCCAGCATTTT. This encodes CASSEQTGFQPQHF. This chain connects TRBV6-1 to TRBJ1-5, with TRBD1 matching over 7 bases. V lost 3 bases, J lost 6 bases, and 5 bases stayed unmatched. This CDR3 is 14 amino acids long. Germline CDR1 and CDR2: MNHNS and SASEGT.

The chain recombines TRBV6-5 with TRBJ1-1, with a possible D match to TRBD1 (5 bases). Germline V gene lookup returns CDR1 MNHEY and CDR2 SVGAGI. With 7 bases removed from V and 5 bases from J, the gap between germline ends came to 14 bases. The CDR3 is made up of 13 amino acids. The CDR3 sequence: CASTGSGGTEAFF. The CDR3, as DNA: TGTGCCAGCACCGGTTCGGGGGGTACTGAAGCTTTCTTT.

The rearrangement uses TRBV2 and TRBJ1-2; D not certain. The CDR3 loop spans 12 amino acids. V gave up 3 bases and J gave up 5 bases, with 7 bases separating them. Germline CDR1 SNHLY, CDR2 FYNNEI. The CDR3, as DNA: TGTGCCAGCAGTGAGGGTCAATATGGCTACACCTTC. This gives the protein CASSEGQYGYTF.

This sequence joins TRBV28 and TRBJ2-1; D is undetermined. V dropped 2 bases and J dropped 2 bases, with 1 base sitting between them. Germline V lookup: CDR1 MDHEN, CDR2 SYDVKM. The CDR3 totals 12 residues. The CDR3 DNA reads as TGTGCCAGCAGTTTACCCTACAATGAGCAGTTCTTC. It translates to CASSLPYNEQFF.

V gene TRBV4-2 combines with J gene TRBJ2-1; TRBD1 might be the D (5 bases). The germline V and J ends were trimmed by 0 bases and 2 bases, with 17 bases remaining between them. In germline, CDR1 is LGHNA, CDR2 YNFKEQ. The CDR3 is made up of 18 amino acids. The CDR3 sequence is CASSQELLGQGAYNEQFF. The DNA of the CDR3 is TGTGCCAGCAGCCAAGAACTTTTGGGGCAGGGCGCCTACAATGAGCAGTTCTTC.

The V gene is TRBV15, the J gene TRBJ2-3, with 10 bases identical to TRBD2. V shed 0 bases and J 5 bases; nucleotides not matched to a gene: 8. Germline assignment: CDR1 LNHNV and CDR2 YYDKDF (reference sequence). The CDR3 runs to 17 residues. As DNA, the CDR3 is TGTGCCACCAGCAGAGATCTGGCTAGCGGGGGTGAAGATACGCAGTATTTT. This translates into CATSRDLASGGEDTQYF.

The CDR3 loop is CASSEVLQEVYGYTF. CDR3 nucleotide sequence: TGTGCCAGCAGTGAAGTCCTCCAGGAGGTGTATGGCTACACCTTC. The chain is built from TRBV6-1 and TRBJ1-2; D unclear. The CDR3 length is 15 residues. Germline lookup yields CDR1 MNHNS and CDR2 SASEGT. V lost 1 base, J lost 5 bases, and 14 bases lay in between.

The chain uses TRBV5-1 and TRBJ1-1; 9 positions match TRBD1. The V gene's germline CDR1 is SGHRS and CDR2 YFSETQ. The CDR3 length is 16 residues. The V segment lost 4 bases and the J segment 3 bases; nucleotides outside the gene matches: 10. CDR3 nucleotides: TGCGCCAGCAGCGGAACGGGACAGGGTCGGGACACTGAAGCTTTCTTT. Protein: CASSGTGQGRDTEAFF.

This clone was picked up a small number of times. The V call is TRBV25-1, the J call TRBJ2-2; 10 bases line up with TRBD1. The CDR3 loop spans 16 amino acids. V shed 6 bases, J shed 4 bases, and the junction held 8 bases outside the gene matches. Germline V lookup: CDR1 MGHDK, CDR2 SYGVNS. Written as DNA, the CDR3 is TGTGCCAGCAGGGGGTTTGGGGACAGGGGCACCGGGGAGCTGTTTTTT. It codes for CASRGFGDRGTGELFF.

The rearrangement links TRBV5-4 to TRBJ2-4; D is perhaps TRBD2 (6 bases). The CDR3 is 14 residues long. V lost 4 bases and J 8 bases, leaving 16 bases between the germline ends. Germline V gene lookup returns CDR1 SGHNT and CDR2 YYREEE (reference sequence). CDR3 in amino acids: CASSDQTKRDIQYF. Here the CDR3 DNA reads TGTGCCAGCAGCGACCAAACTAAGCGGGACATTCAGTACTTC.

The chain has TRBV4-1 and TRBJ2-6, with D tentatively TRBD2 (6 bases). Trimming pared 0 bases from V and 0 bases from J, leaving 15 bases between. This CDR3 has 19 residues. Germline CDR1 is MGHRA and CDR2 is YSYEKL. The CDR3 region is CASSQDYGGFLSGANVLTF. The DNA of the CDR3 is TGCGCCAGCAGCCAAGATTATGGGGGGTTCCTCTCTGGGGCCAACGTCCTGACTTTC.

V is TRBV5-1 and J is TRBJ1-1, with 8 bases identical to TRBD1. Trimming cost V 2 bases and J 5 bases; bases outside gene matches: 8. This CDR3 is 15 amino acids long. Germline V gene sequence: CDR1 SGHRS, CDR2 YFSETQ. The CDR3, as DNA: TGCGCCAGCAGCTTCCGGACAGGGTCAGAGACTGAAGCTTTCTTT. Protein product: CASSFRTGSETEAFF.

The chain couples TRBV7-9 to TRBJ2-1, with D hard to call. This CDR3 is 14 amino acids long. Trimming shortened V by 5 bases and J by 0 bases, and 8 bases separated the two germline ends. Germline values: CDR1 SEHNR, CDR2 FQNEAQ (reference sequence). The CDR3, as DNA: TGTGCCAGCAGCAGTAAGCACTCCTACAATGAGCAGTTCTTC. Protein: CASSSKHSYNEQFF.

The gene calls are TRBV28 and TRBJ1-2; D is unresolved. The CDR3 is 13 amino acids. CDR1 is MDHEN, CDR2 SYDVKM, per germline. The V end lost 2 bases, the J end lost 6 bases, and 10 bases lay between the germline ends. The CDR3 sequence is CASSLRSGNGYTF. In DNA, the CDR3 is TGTGCCAGCAGTTTAAGGTCGGGGAATGGCTACACCTTC.

The genes are TRBV19 and TRBJ1-1, with D possibly TRBD1 on 5 matching bases. Germline CDR1 LNHDA, CDR2 SQIVND (reference sequence). This CDR3 is built from 14 residues. With 7 bases removed from V and 1 base from J, the gap between germline ends came to 13 bases. The CDR3 DNA follows: TGTGCCAGTACCTTTCCCGACAGGAACACTGAAGCTTTCTTT. Amino acid sequence: CASTFPDRNTEAFF.

This chain connects TRBV12-5 to TRBJ2-1; a weak D match, TRBD1 (6 bases). Germline V gene data show CDR1 as LGHNT and CDR2 as FRNRAP. Trimming stripped 5 bases from V and 4 bases from J, with 15 bases between. This CDR3 is 15 amino acids long. The CDR3 bases are TGTGCTAGTGGTCTAGGACAGTTCATTTACAATGAGCAGTTCTTC. Translating gives CASGLGQFIYNEQFF. Based on the CDR3 plus reference TRBV12-5 and TRBJ2-1, the full variable domain is DARVTQTPRHKVTEMGQEVTMRCQPILGHNTVFWYRQTMMQGLELLAYFRNRAPLDDSGMPKDRFSAEMPDATLATLKIQPSEPRDSAVYFCASGLGQFIYNEQFFGPGTRLTVL.

The rearrangement links TRBV6-6 to TRBJ1-2; TRBD1 is a possible D gene (5 bases). Germline V gene sequence: CDR1 MNHNY, CDR2 SVGAGI (reference sequence). The CDR3 loop spans 13 amino acids. Trimming took off 4 bases at V and 7 bases at J, with 13 bases between the two ends. The CDR3 sequence is CASSSHRDLGYTF. The CDR3 DNA reads as TGTGCCAGCAGTTCCCACCGGGACCTTGGCTACACCTTC.

The chain combines TRBV7-2 with TRBJ2-5, with D possibly being TRBD2 (5 bases). The CDR3 sequence is 12 residues long. The V gene lost 4 bases and the J gene lost 9 bases, with 12 bases spanning the gap. Germline CDR1 SGHTA, CDR2 FQGNSA. CDR3 loop: CASSSSLEAQYF. The CDR3 DNA reads as TGTGCCAGCAGCTCTAGCCTCGAGGCCCAGTACTTC.

The chain is built from TRBV19 and TRBJ1-2, with D possibly being TRBD1 (6 bases). From germline, CDR1 is LNHDA and CDR2 SQIVND (reference sequence). The V gene lost 7 bases and the J gene lost 7 bases, with 19 bases spanning the gap. This CDR3 spans 14 amino acids. The CDR3 sequence: CASNLKTGSPGYTF. CDR3 nucleotide sequence: TGTGCCAGTAACCTTAAAACAGGGTCCCCTGGCTACACCTTC.

The rearrangement joins TRBV5-1 to TRBJ2-1; 8 nucleotides match TRBD1. The germline V gene has CDR1 SGHRS and CDR2 YFSETQ. Germline trimming cut 2 bases from V and 7 bases from J; bases unmatched to any gene: 5. There are 14 residues in the CDR3. CDR3 sequence: CASSLSGGWNEQFF. CDR3 bases: TGCGCCAGCAGCTTATCAGGGGGCTGGAATGAGCAGTTCTTC.

The V gene is TRBV6-1, the J gene TRBJ2-7, with no clear D. The CDR3 extends over 11 amino acids. Germline CDR1 is MNHNS and CDR2 is SASEGT. Trimming took off 6 bases at V and 6 bases at J, with 9 bases between the two ends. The CDR3 DNA reads as TGTGCCAGCAGAGCCCCCGGCGAGCAGTACTTC. As protein: CASRAPGEQYF.